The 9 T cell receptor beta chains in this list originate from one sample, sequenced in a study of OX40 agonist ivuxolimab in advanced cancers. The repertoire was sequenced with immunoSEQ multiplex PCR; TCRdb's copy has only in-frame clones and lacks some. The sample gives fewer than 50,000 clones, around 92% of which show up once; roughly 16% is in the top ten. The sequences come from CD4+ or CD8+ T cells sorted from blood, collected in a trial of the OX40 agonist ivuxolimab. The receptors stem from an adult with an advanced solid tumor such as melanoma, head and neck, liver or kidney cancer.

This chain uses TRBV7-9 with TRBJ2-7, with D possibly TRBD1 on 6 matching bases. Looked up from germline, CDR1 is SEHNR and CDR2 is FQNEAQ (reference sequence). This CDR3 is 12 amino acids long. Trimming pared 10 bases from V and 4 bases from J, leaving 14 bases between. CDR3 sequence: CAIQQGRYEQYF. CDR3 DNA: TGTGCCATCCAGCAGGGGCGGTACGAGCAGTACTTC.

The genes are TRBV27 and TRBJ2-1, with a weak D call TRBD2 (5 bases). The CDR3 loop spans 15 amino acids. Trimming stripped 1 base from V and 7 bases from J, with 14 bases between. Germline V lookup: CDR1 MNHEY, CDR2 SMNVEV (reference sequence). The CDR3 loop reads CASSLFPHGENEQFF. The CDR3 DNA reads TGTGCCAGCAGTTTATTCCCCCACGGGGAGAATGAGCAGTTCTTC.

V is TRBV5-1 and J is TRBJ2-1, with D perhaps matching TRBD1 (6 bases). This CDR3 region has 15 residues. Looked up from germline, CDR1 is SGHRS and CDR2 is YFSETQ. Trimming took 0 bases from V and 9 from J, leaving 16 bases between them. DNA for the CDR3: TGCGCCAGCAGCTTGGTTGGGGGCAGGGAAGGTGAGCAGTTCTTC. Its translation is CASSLVGGREGEQFF. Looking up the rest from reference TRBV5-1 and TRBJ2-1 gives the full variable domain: KAGVTQTPRYLIKTRGQQVTLSCSPISGHRSVSWYQQTPGQGLQFLFEYFSETQRNKGNFPGRFSGRQFSNSRSEMNVSTLELGDSALYLCASSLVGGREGEQFFGPGTRLTVL.

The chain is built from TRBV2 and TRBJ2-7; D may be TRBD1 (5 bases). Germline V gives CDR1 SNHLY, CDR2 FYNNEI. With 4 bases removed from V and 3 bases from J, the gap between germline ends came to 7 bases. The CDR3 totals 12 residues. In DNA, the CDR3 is TGTGCCAGCAGTGCCAGGGACTACGAGCAGTACTTC. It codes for CASSARDYEQYF.

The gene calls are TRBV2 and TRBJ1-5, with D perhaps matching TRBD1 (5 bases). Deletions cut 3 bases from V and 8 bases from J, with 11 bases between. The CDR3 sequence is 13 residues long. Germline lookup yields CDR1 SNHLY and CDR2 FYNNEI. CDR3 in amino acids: CASSEGRGEPQHF. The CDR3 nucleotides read TGTGCCAGCAGTGAGGGACGGGGCGAGCCCCAGCATTTT.

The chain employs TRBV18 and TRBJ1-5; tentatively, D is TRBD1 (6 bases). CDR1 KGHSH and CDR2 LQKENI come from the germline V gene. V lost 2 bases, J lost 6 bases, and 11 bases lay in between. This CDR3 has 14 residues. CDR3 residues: CASSPKQGGQPQHF. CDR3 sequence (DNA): TGTGCCAGCTCACCAAAACAGGGCGGTCAGCCCCAGCATTTT.

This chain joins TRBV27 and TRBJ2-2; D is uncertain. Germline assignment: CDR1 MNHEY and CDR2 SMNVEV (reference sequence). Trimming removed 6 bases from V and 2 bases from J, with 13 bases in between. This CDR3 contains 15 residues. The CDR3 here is CASSPFPRNTGELFF. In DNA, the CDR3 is TGTGCCAGCAGCCCCTTCCCTAGAAACACCGGGGAGCTGTTTTTT.

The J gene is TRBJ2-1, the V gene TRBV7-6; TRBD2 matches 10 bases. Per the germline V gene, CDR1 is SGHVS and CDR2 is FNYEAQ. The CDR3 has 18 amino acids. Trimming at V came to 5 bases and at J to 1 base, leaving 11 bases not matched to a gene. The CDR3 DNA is TGTGCCAGCAGCAAACCCCGGACTAGCGGTCCGTCCTACAATGAGCAGTTCTTC. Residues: CASSKPRTSGPSYNEQFF.

The chain's CDR3 is CASSRDSWPSGNTIYF. The CDR3 coding sequence is TGTGCCAGCAGCCGGGACAGCTGGCCCTCTGGAAACACCATATATTTT. The chain joins TRBV7-9 to TRBJ1-3, with TRBD1 matching over 7 bases. CDR1 is SEHNR and CDR2 is FQNEAQ in the germline V gene (reference sequence). The J segment lost 0 bases and the V segment lost 5 bases, leaving 7 bases of the junction unmatched. The CDR3 has 16 amino acids.